These T cell receptor beta chains were read from a single sample in a study of blood T cell repertoires in COVID-19. Libraries were prepared by immunoSEQ multiplex PCR; TCRdb keeps only in-frame clonotypes and omits some of them. The top ten clones hold about 6.8% of a sample with some 110,000 clones, 60% to 85% of them seen once. Material for sequencing was peripheral blood. These receptors came from a man in his 70s with acute or convalescent COVID-19. The CDR3 runs from the conserved cysteine through the conserved F or W. A D gene is named only where the DNA matches it firmly. Part of the rows lack a size; the others show once, few, many or a class for expanded clones.

TRBV5-4,once,TRBJ2-3,TRBD2,TGTGCCAGCAGCTTGGGGACTAGCGGGAGCACAGATACGCAGTATTTT,CASSLGTSGSTDTQYF
TRBV5-8,.,TRBJ1-5,TRBD1,TGTGCCAGCAGCTTGGTAGATGGGACAGGGTACAATCAGCCCCAGCATTTT,CASSLVDGTGYNQPQHF
TRBV28,.,TRBJ1-2,.,TGTGCCAGCAGTTTCCCAGCTAACTATGGCTACACCTTC,CASSFPANYGYTF
TRBV6-5,.,TRBJ2-5,.,TGTGCCAGCAGTTACTCACACAACCATCCAAAAGAGACCCAGTACTTC,CASSYSHNHPKETQYF
TRBV4-2,.,TRBJ1-3,.,TGTGCCAGCAGCCAAGATGGAAGTAGGGACTTTATCACCATATATTTT,CASSQDGSRDFITIYF
TRBV29-1,.,TRBJ1-5,.,TGCAGCGTTGGGGCCAGAGATCAGCCCCAGCATTTT,CSVGARDQPQHF
TRBV7-9,.,TRBJ2-5,TRBD2,TGTGCCATCCGCGGCCTAGCGGGGGATGGAGAGACCCAGTACTTC,CAIRGLAGDGETQYF
TRBV30,.,TRBJ2-2,TRBD1,TGTGCCTGGAGTGCCCGGGACAGCAACACCGGGGAGCTGTTTTTT,CAWSARDSNTGELFF
TRBV5-1,.,TRBJ1-3,.,TGCGCCAGCAGAGCAACCCCAGGGGCGGCTGGAAACACCATATATTTT,CASRATPGAAGNTIYF
TRBV6-5,.,TRBJ2-2,TRBD1,TGTGCCAGCAGCCTAACAGGGGATTGGGCCGGGGAGCTGTTTTTT,CASSLTGDWAGELFF
TRBV5-5,.,TRBJ2-7,TRBD1,TGTGCCAGCAGCTTGGTCCCCACAGGGGCGGTCGAGCAGTACTTC,CASSLVPTGAVEQYF
TRBV6-5,.,TRBJ2-5,.,TGTGCCAGCAGTTACGACTCATGGCGGGAGACCCAGTACTTC,CASSYDSWRETQYF
TRBV4-2,.,TRBJ1-1,TRBD1,TGTGCCAGCAGCCAAGATAGGGGACAGTATGAAGCTTTCTTT,CASSQDRGQYEAFF
TRBV5-1,.,TRBJ2-1,TRBD2,TGCGCCAGCAGCTTGACTAGCGGGATAAGTGAGCAGTTCTTC,CASSLTSGISEQFF
TRBV25-1,.,TRBJ2-7,.,TGTGCCAGCAGTGAGGAGGGGGCTCTCTACGAGCAGTACTTC,CASSEEGALYEQYF
TRBV10-3,.,TRBJ2-7,.,TGTGCCATCAGTGAGTCCCTAGCGTACTCCTACGAGCAGTACTTC,CAISESLAYSYEQYF
TRBV5-4,.,TRBJ2-7,.,TGTGCCAGCAGTTCGACAGTATCTATTTCCGAGCAGTACTTC,CASSSTVSISEQYF
TRBV28,.,TRBJ2-3,.,TGTGCCAGCAGTGCGATTCTAGGGGGGGCAGATACGCAGTATTTT,CASSAILGGADTQYF
TRBV20-1,.,TRBJ2-1,TRBD1,TGCAGTGCTAGTGGGGACAGCATACACAATGAGCAGTTCTTC,CSASGDSIHNEQFF
TRBV6-2/TRBV6-3,.,TRBJ1-2,TRBD1,TGTGCCAGCAGTTACTTGGGACAGGCAGTAGGCTACACCTTC,CASSYLGQAVGYTF
TRBV6-5,.,TRBJ1-3,.,TGTGCCAGCAGTTACTCGAGATACTCTGGAAACACCATATATTTT,CASSYSRYSGNTIYF
TRBV28,once,TRBJ1-1,TRBD1,TGTGCCAGCAGTCCCCAGGACAGGGGGCCTGAAGCTTTCTTT,CASSPQDRGPEAFF
TRBV5-4,once,TRBJ2-2,TRBD1,TGTGCCAGCAGCTCGGCAGGGGGCTCCGGGGAGCTGTTTTTT,CASSSAGGSGELFF
TRBV19,.,TRBJ2-3,TRBD1,TGTGCCAGTAGTATGCAGGGGGGCACAGATACGCAGTATTTT,CASSMQGGTDTQYF
TRBV3-1/TRBV3-2,.,TRBJ1-2,TRBD1,TGTGCCAGCAGCCAAGCAGGACAGGGGGTCGGCTACACCTTC,CASSQAGQGVGYTF
TRBV5-6,.,TRBJ1-6,TRBD1,TGTGCCAGCAGCTTGCGGCAGGGGGCCAGGGGTGGGCCCCTCCACTTT,CASSLRQGARGGPLHF
TRBV27,.,TRBJ2-1,TRBD2,TGTGCCAGTTCTAAGGGCGGGGGGTCCTCCTACAATGAGCAGTTCTTC,CASSKGGGSSYNEQFF
TRBV2,.,TRBJ2-3,.,TGTGCCAGCAGTGAAGGGCAGGGTCGCCGGAGCACAGATACGCAGTATTTT,CASSEGQGRRSTDTQYF
TRBV20-1,.,TRBJ1-6,TRBD1,TGCAGCGCTAGTCAGGACAGGGGAGGTGTTATTTCACCCCTCCACTTT,CSASQDRGGVISPLHF
TRBV19,.,TRBJ1-3,TRBD1,TGTGCCAGTAGTGCCCGGGACAGGGTACCGACTGGAAACACCATATATTTT,CASSARDRVPTGNTIYF
TRBV11-2,.,TRBJ2-3,.,TGTGCCAGCAGCTTAGCCCCAACGGGAGCTGGCACAGATACGCAGTATTTT,CASSLAPTGAGTDTQYF
TRBV7-9,once,TRBJ2-4,TRBD2,TGTGCCAGCAGCTCACAAGGGACTAGCCACATTCAGTACTTC,CASSSQGTSHIQYF
TRBV4-1,.,TRBJ2-7,.,TGCGCCAGCAGCCAAGATTCAGGGTCTAGCTCCTACGAGCAGTACTTC,CASSQDSGSSSYEQYF
TRBV5-1,.,TRBJ2-3,.,TGCGCCAGCAGCTTGGGCCTTAGCGGATCAGATACGCAGTATTTT,CASSLGLSGSDTQYF
TRBV27,.,TRBJ2-2,.,TGTGCCAGCAGTTCCCCGGACAGGAACACCGGGGAGCTGTTTTTT,CASSSPDRNTGELFF
TRBV28,few,TRBJ1-4,.,TGTGCCAGCAGCCCAACGGGGTACAGCGGGATTTTT,CASSPTGYSGIF
TRBV12-3/TRBV12-4,.,TRBJ2-7,.,TGTGCCAGCAGTTTAGCGTGGCCCCACGAGCAGTACTTC,CASSLAWPHEQYF